A single sample gave rise to the 23 T cell receptor beta chains below, sequenced in a study of shared T cell receptors in the human thymus. Clones were sequenced by immunoSEQ multiplex PCR, and TCRdb holds only the in-frame ones, with some missing. The profile shows 540,000 or so clones, around 78% of them singletons. The same sample was also studied in work on human thymus T cells.

The material sequenced was thymocytes. All receptors come from a boy under two years old with a congenital heart defect.

This clone has just a few counts. The V call is TRBV6-5, the J call TRBJ2-5, with 11 bases matching TRBD1. Germline V gene data show CDR1 as MNHEY and CDR2 as SVGAGI. This CDR3 is built from 15 residues. The trim removed 2 bases at V and 4 bases at J, leaving 3 bases unmatched. This chain's CDR3 is CASSYPGTGGETQYF. The CDR3 DNA reads TGTGCCAGCAGTTACCCCGGGACAGGGGGAGAGACCCAGTACTTC.

Only a few counts were recorded for this clone. The J gene is TRBJ2-4, the V gene TRBV10-2; 13 bases line up with TRBD2. This CDR3 spans 17 amino acids. The ends lost 8 bases at V and 1 base at J; junction bases unmatched: 8. Per the germline V gene, CDR1 is WSHSY and CDR2 is SAAADI. In DNA form, the CDR3 reads TGCGCCAGCGGGGGCATACTAGCGGGAGGGGCCAAAAACATTCAGTACTTC. As protein: CASGGILAGGAKNIQYF.

The rearrangement joins TRBV19 to TRBJ2-7; 7 positions match TRBD1. The CDR3 extends over 14 amino acids. V shed 5 bases and J 0 bases; nucleotides not matched to a gene: 4. Germline V gene sequence: CDR1 LNHDA, CDR2 SQIVND (reference sequence). The CDR3 is CASSQDRSSYEQYF. In DNA, the CDR3 is TGTGCCAGTAGTCAGGACAGGAGCTCCTACGAGCAGTACTTC.

The chain carries TRBV4-2 and TRBJ2-5; TRBD2 agrees at 10 bases. With 0 bases clipped from V and 0 bases from J, the junction kept 13 bases outside the gene matches. Germline-derived CDR1 and CDR2 are LGHNA and YNFKEQ. The CDR3 runs to 20 residues. The CDR3 protein is CASSQELKPGLASNQETQYF. The CDR3 bases are TGTGCCAGCAGCCAAGAATTGAAGCCGGGACTAGCGAGCAACCAAGAGACCCAGTACTTC.

The V and J genes are TRBV4-1 and TRBJ2-5; D unclear. Germline V CDR1 and CDR2: MGHRA, YSYEKL. The CDR3 is 18 residues long. Between the trimmed V and J ends, which lost 1 base and 5 bases, there was a span of 23 bases. The CDR3 DNA sequence: TGCGCCAGCAGCCAAGCCCCACGAGCGTCTAATAATAGCGAGACCCAGTACTTC. Amino acids: CASSQAPRASNNSETQYF.

CDR3 nucleotides: TGTGCCAGCAGTCTACCTTTTCCCCGGGGTAGCAATCAGCCCCAGCATTTT. Amino acids: CASSLPFPRGSNQPQHF. The genes are TRBV28 and TRBJ1-5, with D hard to call. The germline V gene has CDR1 MDHEN and CDR2 SYDVKM. The CDR3 totals 17 residues. Trimming left V 5 bases short and J 0 bases short, with 17 bases between.

This clone appeared once. V usage is TRBV27 and J usage is TRBJ2-1; D unresolved. V lost 6 bases and J 7 bases, leaving 22 bases between the germline ends. Germline V CDR1 and CDR2: MNHEY, SMNVEV (reference sequence). CDR3 length: 16 residues. The CDR3 spells CASRPLPAALWNEQFF. DNA for the CDR3: TGTGCCAGCAGGCCTCTCCCGGCGGCGCTTTGGAATGAGCAGTTCTTC.

The V and J genes are TRBV15 and TRBJ2-7; 11 bases are shared with TRBD2. Trimming cost V 3 bases and J 3 bases; bases outside gene matches: 10. CDR3 length equals 17 residues. The germline gives CDR1 LNHNV, CDR2 YYDKDF (reference sequence). The CDR3 reads CATSSTSSGRTHYEQYF. Here the CDR3 DNA reads TGTGCCACCAGCAGCACCTCTAGCGGGAGGACCCACTACGAGCAGTACTTC.

The chain combines TRBV29-1 with TRBJ2-1; tentative D call: TRBD1 (5 bases). Germline V gene data show CDR1 as SQVTM and CDR2 as ANQGSEA. The CDR3 runs to 18 residues. Trimming removed 1 base at V and 9 bases at J, with 28 bases between. The CDR3 region has the DNA TGCAGCGTTGAAGCTCGGCCGTTTTTATTTAGGGGATGGAGTGAGCAGTTCTTC. Translation gives CSVEARPFLFRGWSEQFF.

CDR3: CASSGGFSYEQYF. CDR3 coding DNA: TGTGCCAGTAGTGGAGGCTTCTCCTACGAGCAGTACTTC. The rearrangement joins TRBV19 to TRBJ2-7, with TRBD2 as a possible D gene (5 bases). This CDR3 contains 13 residues. V was trimmed by 5 bases and J by 0 bases, leaving 8 bases between them. The germline V gene has CDR1 LNHDA and CDR2 SQIVND (reference sequence).

This chain joins TRBV5-1 and TRBJ2-1; D is perhaps TRBD2 (5 bases). The CDR3 loop spans 13 amino acids. Germline V gene lookup returns CDR1 SGHRS and CDR2 YFSETQ. The V end lost 3 bases, the J end lost 9 bases, and 13 bases lay between the germline ends. The CDR3 DNA sequence: TGCGCCAGCAGCTATCCTAGCAGGATTGAGCAGTTCTTC. Amino acids: CASSYPSRIEQFF.

The chain employs TRBV5-4 and TRBJ2-7; 13 positions agree with TRBD2. With V trimmed by 4 bases and J by 1 base, 11 bases remained unmatched. The CDR3 consists of 18 residues. The germline CDR1 and CDR2 sequences are SGHNT and YYREEE (reference sequence). This chain's CDR3 is CASSVIGTSGIPSYEQYF. The DNA of the CDR3 is TGTGCCAGCAGCGTCATCGGGACTAGCGGGATCCCATCCTACGAGCAGTACTTC.

The V and J genes are TRBV12-5 and TRBJ2-7; D gene uncertain. The ends were cut back, 3 bases at V and 0 bases at J, with 9 bases in the middle. CDR1 is LGHNT and CDR2 is FRNRAP in the germline V gene. The CDR3 has 14 amino acids. The CDR3 region is CASGLQNPSYEQYF. CDR3 nucleotides: TGTGCTAGTGGTTTACAGAATCCCTCCTACGAGCAGTACTTC.

The chain is built from TRBV27 and TRBJ1-3; 7 positions match TRBD1. CDR1 is MNHEY, CDR2 SMNVEV, per germline (reference sequence). V gave up 2 bases and J gave up 2 bases; unmatched junction bases: 21. The CDR3 totals 21 residues. The CDR3 here is CASSLTGDRASALETGNTIYF. In nucleotides, the CDR3 is TGTGCCAGCAGTTTAACCGGCGACAGGGCCAGCGCGTTAGAAACTGGAAACACCATATATTTT.

This chain links TRBV11-1 with TRBJ2-7; D gene ambiguous. There are 13 residues in the CDR3. Trimming took off 5 bases at V and 2 bases at J, with 10 bases between the two ends. The V gene's germline CDR1 is SGHAT and CDR2 FQDESV (reference sequence). In DNA, the CDR3 is TGTGCCAGCAGCCACCGGCGGCCCTACGAGCAGTACTTC. Translating it yields CASSHRRPYEQYF.

This clone turned up a few times. The chain joins TRBV19 to TRBJ1-2; a possible D gene is TRBD1 (5 bases). The V and J ends lost 5 bases and 3 bases respectively, with 16 bases between them. The germline V gene has CDR1 LNHDA and CDR2 SQIVND (reference sequence). The CDR3 is made up of 15 amino acids. CDR3 region: CASSVLLGVDYGYTF. CDR3 nucleotide sequence: TGTGCCAGTAGTGTTCTCTTAGGGGTGGACTATGGCTACACCTTC.

The chain combines TRBV21-1 with TRBJ1-5; TRBD1, the table's D call, lacks a check against the DNA. TRBV21-1 is a recognized pseudogene. This CDR3 is built from 16 residues. CDR3 coding DNA: TGTGCCAGCAGCACCCGGGACATAGATAGCAATCAGCCCCAGCATTTT. Translating it yields CASSTRDIDSNQPQHF.

V and J are TRBV5-1 and TRBJ2-2; 11 bases agree with TRBD2. The CDR3 sequence is 16 residues long. With 4 bases clipped from V and 4 bases from J, the junction kept 6 bases outside the gene matches. Germline V gives CDR1 SGHRS, CDR2 YFSETQ. CDR3 sequence: CASSGTSGRGTGELFF. DNA of the CDR3: TGCGCCAGCAGCGGAACTAGCGGGAGAGGCACCGGGGAGCTGTTTTTT. The full variable domain, in which reference TRBV5-1 and TRBJ2-2 provide the parts outside the CDR3, is KAGVTQTPRYLIKTRGQQVTLSCSPISGHRSVSWYQQTPGQGLQFLFEYFSETQRNKGNFPGRFSGRQFSNSRSEMNVSTLELGDSALYLCASSGTSGRGTGELFFGEGSRLTVL.

The chain carries TRBV4-2 and TRBJ2-3; no clear D. Germline CDR1 and CDR2: LGHNA and YNFKEQ. The CDR3 has 13 residues. V dropped 0 bases and J dropped 6 bases, with 7 bases sitting between them. The CDR3 here is CASSQESADTQYF. The DNA of the CDR3 is TGTGCCAGCAGCCAAGAGAGTGCGGATACGCAGTATTTT.

In DNA, the CDR3 is TGTGCCAGCAGTCCTACTAGCGGGATAAACAATGAGCAGTTCTTC. Its protein is CASSPTSGINNEQFF. V usage is TRBV6-5 and J usage is TRBJ2-1; 10 bases are a match to TRBD2. Germline CDR1 reads MNHEY; CDR2 reads SVGAGI. The CDR3 is made up of 15 amino acids. J lost 5 bases, V lost 5 bases, and 6 bases had no gene match.

The CDR3 nucleotides read TGTGCCAGCAGTTTTAGCCAGACAGGGTGCGGTTCCCCCTACGAGCAGTACTTC. Protein sequence: CASSFSQTGCGSPYEQYF. The chain uses TRBV28 and TRBJ2-7, with 7 bases matching TRBD1. Trimming at V came to 3 bases and at J to 2 bases, leaving 16 bases not matched to a gene. The CDR3 sequence is 18 residues long. Germline-derived CDR1 and CDR2 are MDHEN and SYDVKM.

This clone appeared once. The chain recombines TRBV6-1 with TRBJ1-5, with a tentative D call TRBD1 (6 bases). The CDR3 totals 15 residues. Trimming shortened V by 1 base and J by 10 bases, and 17 bases separated the two germline ends. Germline assignment: CDR1 MNHNS and CDR2 SASEGT. CDR3 sequence reads: CASSEVRSNRVPQHF. DNA for the CDR3: TGTGCCAGCAGTGAAGTAAGGAGTAACAGGGTACCCCAGCATTTT.

CDR3 coding DNA: TGTGCCAGCAGCGACTCGGACAGGGGGACGGAGGGCAATCAGCCCCAGCATTTT. This encodes CASSDSDRGTEGNQPQHF. This chain joins TRBV21-1 and TRBJ1-5; the DNA was not used to check the table's D call, TRBD1. TRBV21-1 is noted as a pseudogene. This CDR3 is 18 amino acids long.